This T cell receptor beta chain was identified during a study of cytomegalovirus exposure and HLA in healthy donors. Study observations and caveats: TCR beta V- and J-gene trimming, according to a later analysis, was linked to a missense DCLRE1C variant.

Researchers ran the PCR with 60 Vbeta and 13 Jbeta primers. Using immunoSEQ multiplex PCR, the repertoire was profiled, and TCRdb retains in-frame clones only, with some absent. The table records some 110,000 clones, around 80% of them present only once. The CDR3 is 16 residues long. J gave up 9 bases and V 1 base, and 8 bases lay outside the gene matches. In germline, CDR1 is SNHLY, CDR2 FYNNEI. Comment on this clone: Its specificity is unknown.

Healthy bone marrow donors made up the donor group. This sequence originates from a male donor in good health and CMV-seronegative. The V gene is TRBV2, the J gene TRBJ2-3; 12 bases agree with TRBD2. Sequenced: PBMCs. The CDR3 sequence is CASSEGMTSGGSTQYF. The CDR3 DNA reads TGTGCCAGCAGTGAAGGAATGACTAGCGGGGGTTCGACGCAGTATTTT.